This T cell receptor beta chain was found in a study of blood T cell repertoires in COVID-19. For the study at large: From the United States, Italy and Spain came samples of acute and convalescent COVID-19. T cells, B-cell-depleted T cells, or PBMCs provided the cDNA or gDNA that served as material.

The V gene's germline CDR1 is LNHNV and CDR2 YYDKDF (reference sequence). V lost 3 bases, J lost 5 bases, and 17 bases lay in between. The CDR3 is 16 amino acids. Authors' analysis steps: Amplification of reference gene primers was used by the study to estimate nucleated cell counts. TCRdb's table, derived via immunoSEQ multiplex PCR, lists solely in-frame clones and lacks some. From that table come the V and J calls and clone size; the DNA was used to work out D and trimming. The data contain a few hundred thousand clones, under 90% of them singletons. The specimen sequenced was peripheral blood. This chain connects TRBV15 to TRBJ2-1; tentative D call: TRBD1 (6 bases). The TCR originated in a woman aged 80 or over with active or convalescent COVID-19. DNA of the CDR3: TGTGCCACCAGCAGCCAGGTTTTTGGACAGCACAATGAGCAGTTCTTC. Translation: CATSSQVFGQHNEQFF.